Listed below are T cell receptor beta chains from one sample, sequenced in a study of cytomegalovirus exposure and HLA in healthy donors. The repertoire was sequenced with immunoSEQ multiplex PCR; TCRdb's copy has only in-frame clones and lacks some. The sample lists 45,000 to 65,000 clones; more than 70% were seen once. What was sequenced was PBMCs. Receptors were obtained from a woman younger than 30 in good health and CMV-seronegative. Both conserved end residues are part of each CDR3. A D gene is named only where the DNA matches it firmly. Clone size appears in some rows only: once, few, many, or a class for an expanded clone.

clone size	J gene	V gene	D gene	CDR3 DNA	CDR3 protein
NA	TRBJ2-7	TRBV18	NA	TGTGCCAGCTCACCTATGGCCAGGGGCCCCAGCTCCTACGAGCAGTACTTC	CASSPMARGPSSYEQYF
NA	TRBJ2-7	TRBV19	TRBD1	TGTGCCAGTAGTCTTGGGGACAGGCTTTACGAGCAGTACTTC	CASSLGDRLYEQYF
few	TRBJ2-7	TRBV29-1	NA	TGCAGCGTTGAGGTAGCAGATTACGAGCAGTACTTC	CSVEVADYEQYF
NA	TRBJ2-7	TRBV13	TRBD2	TGTGCCAGCAGCTTAGGGGTGGGGCTACAGCGGGAGAGCGAGCAGTACTTC	CASSLGVGLQRESEQYF
few	TRBJ2-3	TRBV6-4	NA	TGTGCCAGCAGCCTTAGCGAATCAAGCACAGATACGCAGTATTTT	CASSLSESSTDTQYF
NA	TRBJ2-4	TRBV10-1	NA	TGCGCCAGCAGTGAGTCGAAGGGGTCCAAAAACAGTCAGTACTTC	CASSESKGSKNSQYF
NA	TRBJ2-7	TRBV10-1	TRBD2	TGCGCCAGCAGCCGACGCGGGGGATTTCAGTACTTC	CASSRRGGFQYF
NA	TRBJ2-7	TRBV27	NA	TGTGCCAGCAGCCCTGAGCCAGCGGTCACCTACGAGCAGTACTTC	CASSPEPAVTYEQYF
NA	TRBJ2-7	TRBV28	TRBD1	TGTGCCAGCAGCCGGACAGGGGCCACCTACGAGCAGTACTTC	CASSRTGATYEQYF
NA	TRBJ2-7	TRBV4-1	NA	TGCGCCAGCAGCCAAGATAGGTGGACTGCCAGCTCCTACGAGCAGTACTTC	CASSQDRWTASSYEQYF
NA	TRBJ1-5	TRBV2	NA	TGTGCCAGCAGTGAAGTGGGGGGAGGCTATAGCAATCAGCCCCAGCATTTT	CASSEVGGGYSNQPQHF
NA	TRBJ1-1	TRBV19	NA	TGTGCCAGTAGTATCGGACGGTCCCGACTAAACACTGAAGCTTTCTTT	CASSIGRSRLNTEAFF
NA	TRBJ1-2	TRBV27	NA	TGTGCCAGCAAAGGAGACTCTAACTATGGCTACACCTTC	CASKGDSNYGYTF
NA	TRBJ2-2	TRBV5-5	TRBD2	TGTGCCACCGGTCGGGCGGGAGGGCGGTACACCGGGGAGCTGTTTTTT	CATGRAGGRYTGELFF
NA	TRBJ2-1	TRBV19	NA	TGTGCCAGTAGTATACAGGGGAGAGACAATGAGCAGTTCTTC	CASSIQGRDNEQFF
once	TRBJ2-7	TRBV28	NA	TGTGCCAGCAGTTTATGGGGCGGGACCTACGAGCAGTACTTC	CASSLWGGTYEQYF
NA	TRBJ2-3	TRBV10-1	NA	TGCGCCAGCAGGGGGGAGGTTTCCACAGATACGCAGTATTTT	CASRGEVSTDTQYF
once	TRBJ2-1	TRBV10-3	NA	TGTGCCATCAGTCCCAGGGGTCCTGAGCAGTTCTTC	CAISPRGPEQFF
NA	TRBJ1-5	TRBV27	TRBD1	TGTGCCAGCCGATTCACAGGGGCATCTCAGCCCCAGCATTTT	CASRFTGASQPQHF
once	TRBJ2-2	TRBV28	TRBD2	TGTGCCAGCAGTTTATCAGCGGGGGGGGATCACGGGGAGCTGTTTTTT	CASSLSAGGDHGELFF
NA	TRBJ2-7	TRBV5-5	NA	TGTGCCAGCAGCTTGCTGGCTTCCTACGAGCAGTACTTC	CASSLLASYEQYF
NA	TRBJ2-1	TRBV15	TRBD2	TGTGCCACCAGTTGGGGAGCGGGAGCCTACAATGAGCAGTTCTTC	CATSWGAGAYNEQFF
NA	TRBJ2-5	TRBV6-5	TRBD1	TGTGCCAGCAGTTACTCGAGACAGGGTGGGCAAGAGACCCAGTACTTC	CASSYSRQGGQETQYF
NA	TRBJ2-2	TRBV4-1	TRBD2	TGCGCCAGCAGCCAAACAGCGGGAGGGCCGACCGGGGAGCTGTTTTTT	CASSQTAGGPTGELFF
NA	TRBJ2-7	TRBV27	TRBD1	TGTGCCAGCATCCGCCCGGGTGGGACAGGTGGCTACGAGCAGTACTTC	CASIRPGGTGGYEQYF
NA	TRBJ2-5	TRBV9	TRBD1	TGTGCCAGCAGCCCTCGACAGGGCCAAGAGACCCAGTACTTC	CASSPRQGQETQYF
NA	TRBJ2-3	TRBV7-2	TRBD2	TGTGCCAGCAGCTTAAGGCTAGCGGGTTACACAGATACGCAGTATTTT	CASSLRLAGYTDTQYF
NA	TRBJ2-1	TRBV27	TRBD2	TGTGCCAGCAGTCTCCTTAGCGGGAGCTATGAGCAGTTCTTC	CASSLLSGSYEQFF
once	TRBJ2-1	TRBV5-8	TRBD1	TGTGCCAGCAGCAAGACAGGGAAGCCCTACAATGAGCAGTTCTTC	CASSKTGKPYNEQFF
NA	TRBJ2-7	TRBV19	NA	TGTGCCAGTAGTATAGATTGGCCCGCGGACAGTCCCACTCACTCCTACGAGCAGTACTTC	CASSIDWPADSPTHSYEQYF
few	TRBJ1-2	TRBV9	TRBD1	TGTGCCAGCAGCGTAGGGGTCCGGACAGGACCAAACACCTTC	CASSVGVRTGPNTF
few	TRBJ1-2	TRBV12-5	NA	TGTGCTAGTGGTTTGGTCCCTCCGACAGACGGCGGCTACACCTTC	CASGLVPPTDGGYTF
few	TRBJ2-7	TRBV30	TRBD2	TGTGCCTGGAGCCCCATCATGGGACTAGCGGGAGGCCGGATGACCTACGAGCAGTACTTC	CAWSPIMGLAGGRMTYEQYF
medium-sized	TRBJ1-3	TRBV6-4	NA	TGTGCCAGCAGTCCCTCACAGGAGAGCTCTGGAAACACCATATATTTT	CASSPSQESSGNTIYF
once	TRBJ1-1	TRBV28	NA	TGTGCCAGCAGTCCGACAGGAATGAACACTGAAGCTTTCTTT	CASSPTGMNTEAFF
NA	TRBJ1-1	TRBV27	NA	TGTGCCAGCAGTTTCCCGGGGGGAAGAGCTTTCTTT	CASSFPGGRAFF
NA	TRBJ2-5	TRBV28	TRBD1	TGTGCCAGCAGCTCAGGACAGGCACAAGAGACCCAGTACTTC	CASSSGQAQETQYF
NA	TRBJ2-7	TRBV27	NA	TGTGCCAGCACAGGGCTGGGCAACTCCTACGAGCAGTACTTC	CASTGLGNSYEQYF
NA	TRBJ2-5	TRBV5-4	TRBD1	TGTGCCAGCAGCCCGCGACAGGGGGCAATTGGAGAGACCCAGTACTTC	CASSPRQGAIGETQYF
NA	TRBJ1-1	TRBV2	TRBD1	TGTGCCAGCAGTCCACAGGGGGATGAAGCTTTCTTT	CASSPQGDEAFF
few	TRBJ2-7	TRBV12-5	TRBD2	TGTGCTAGTGGTTCGAAAACCTCGGGACTAGCCAACGAGCAGTACTTC	CASGSKTSGLANEQYF
NA	TRBJ1-2	TRBV13	TRBD1	TGTGCCAGCAGCCCCGGACAGGGCATCTATGGCTACACCTTC	CASSPGQGIYGYTF
NA	TRBJ1-1	TRBV27	NA	TGTGCCAGCAGGTATAGCACTGAAGCTTTCTTT	CASRYSTEAFF
NA	TRBJ1-4	TRBV25-1	NA	TGTGCCAGCAGTCTCCTCAGGGGTTTAGATGAAAAACTGTTTTTT	CASSLLRGLDEKLFF
NA	TRBJ1-5	TRBV6-5	TRBD1	TGTGCCAGCAGTCTGCGACAGGGACGCAATCAGCCCCAGCATTTT	CASSLRQGRNQPQHF
NA	TRBJ2-1	TRBV5-1	TRBD2	TGCGCCAGCAGCTTGGGACTAGCTATCAATGAGCAGTTCTTC	CASSLGLAINEQFF
few	TRBJ1-1	TRBV6-1	NA	TGTGCCAGCAGTGGCGAGGTGGGGAACACTGAAGCTTTCTTT	CASSGEVGNTEAFF
NA	TRBJ2-1	TRBV30	NA	TGTGCCTGGAGTGTCGACAGAAATGAGCAGTTCTTC	CAWSVDRNEQFF
NA	TRBJ1-2	TRBV29-1	NA	TGCAGCGTTGAAGCGCCGGTCAACTATGGCTACACCTTC	CSVEAPVNYGYTF
NA	TRBJ2-3	TRBV5-1	NA	TGCGCCAGCAGCAGGGCCTATTGGGAGGGCACAGATACGCAGTATTTT	CASSRAYWEGTDTQYF
NA	TRBJ2-2	TRBV5-1	NA	TGCGCCAGCAGCTCACAGGGGAACACCGGGGAGCTGTTTTTT	CASSSQGNTGELFF
NA	TRBJ2-1	TRBV27	TRBD2	TGTGCCAGCAGTTTTTTAGGGGGGGGACTAGGCAATGAGCAGTTCTTC	CASSFLGGGLGNEQFF
few	TRBJ2-1	TRBV9	TRBD2	TGTGCCAGCAGCGAGGTTGGGGGGGATGAGCAGTTCTTC	CASSEVGGDEQFF
NA	TRBJ2-6	TRBV30	NA	TGTGCCTGGAGCCCGGTTTCTCTAGACCCTTCTCTCACTGGGGCCAACGGCCTGACTTTC	CAWSPVSLDPSLTGANGLTF
NA	TRBJ2-1	TRBV7-9	TRBD2	TGTGCCAGCAGCACGGGACTAGCGGGAGGGCCGTTCTATGATGAGCAGTTCTTC	CASSTGLAGGPFYDEQFF
NA	TRBJ1-6	TRBV25-1	NA	TGTGCCAGCAGTCGTGCAGGGACTAGCTCCTATAATTCACCCCTCCACTTT	CASSRAGTSSYNSPLHF
NA	TRBJ2-7	TRBV14	TRBD2	TGTGCCAGCAGCGAGACTAGCGGGAAAAGCTACGAGCAGTACTTC	CASSETSGKSYEQYF
NA	TRBJ2-3	TRBV2	TRBD2	TGTGCCAGCCGACGACTAGCGGAAAGCACAGATACGCAGTATTTT	CASRRLAESTDTQYF
NA	TRBJ1-1	TRBV4-2	TRBD1	TGTGCCAGCAGCCAGGGGACAGTTAACACTGAAGCTTTCTTT	CASSQGTVNTEAFF
NA	TRBJ2-2	TRBV7-9	TRBD1	TGTGCCAGCAGCTTCACAGGGGGCCACGGGGAGCTGTTTTTT	CASSFTGGHGELFF